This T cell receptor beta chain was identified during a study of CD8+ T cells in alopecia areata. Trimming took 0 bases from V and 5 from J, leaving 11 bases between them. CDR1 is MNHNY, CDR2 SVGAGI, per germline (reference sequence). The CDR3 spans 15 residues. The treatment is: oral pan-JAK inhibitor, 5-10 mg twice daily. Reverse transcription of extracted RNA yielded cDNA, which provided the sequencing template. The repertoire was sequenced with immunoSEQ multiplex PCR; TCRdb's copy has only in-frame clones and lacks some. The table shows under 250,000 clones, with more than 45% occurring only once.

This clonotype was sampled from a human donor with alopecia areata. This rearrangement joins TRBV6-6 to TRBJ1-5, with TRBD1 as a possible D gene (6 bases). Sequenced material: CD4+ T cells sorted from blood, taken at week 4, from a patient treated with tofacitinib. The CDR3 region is CASSYSNQGYQPQHF. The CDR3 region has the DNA TGTGCCAGCAGTTACTCGAACCAGGGGTATCAGCCCCAGCATTTT.